What follows are 27 T cell receptor beta chains derived from one specimen sequenced in a study of identical twins. TCRdb re-derived calls from the 5' RACE reads in MiXCR, one entry per CDR3 protein. The table lists 1,800,000 or so distinct CDR3 sequences, roughly 35% of them singletons. The sample was cord blood. The source of these receptors is a newborn girl in good health.

This clonotype was recorded a few times. The chain employs TRBV20-1 and TRBJ2-3; 7 bases are a match to TRBD2. The CDR3 covers 13 residues. Germline V CDR1 and CDR2: DFQATT, SNEGSKA (reference sequence). The CDR3: CSIRGVLTDTQYF. The CDR3 coding sequence is TGCAGCATACGGGGGGTCCTCACAGATACGCAGTATTTT.

This clonotype occurred once. The germline gene is not matched at one end of the junction; a read error may be the cause. The rearrangement links TRBV20-1 to TRBJ2-7, with a weak D call TRBD2 (6 bases). The CDR3 totals 13 residues. Germline CDR1 is DFQATT and CDR2 is SNEGSKA (reference sequence). The CDR3 DNA reads TGCGGTGCTAGAGTAGCGGAGTCCTACGAGCAGTACTTC. Its translation: CGARVAESYEQYF.

The chain joins TRBV21-1 to TRBJ1-5; TRBD1 was called by the table and not checked on the DNA. TRBV21-1 is a recognized pseudogene. This CDR3 is 17 amino acids long. The CDR3 spells CASTLRAQAPNYQPQHF. The CDR3 bases are TGTGCCAGCACCCTAAGGGCACAGGCCCCGAACTATCAGCCCCAGCATTTT.

This clonotype was detected ten times or more. J is TRBJ2-7 and V is TRBV12-3 or TRBV12-4; 8 bases are a match to TRBD1. The V gene end was trimmed by 5 bases and the J gene end by 4 bases; junction bases not matched to a gene: 7. The CDR3 sequence is 14 residues long. CDR3 bases: TGTGCCAGCAGTGCCGGGACAGGATTATACGAGCAGTACTTC. As protein: CASSAGTGLYEQYF.

This clonotype was observed a handful of times. The gene calls are TRBV14 and TRBJ2-7; 7 nucleotides align to TRBD2. This CDR3 has 15 amino acids. The germline CDR1 and CDR2 sequences are SGHDN and FVKESK. The ends lost 4 bases at V and 2 bases at J; junction bases unmatched: 8. The CDR3 is CASSPSGTSPYEQYF. The CDR3, as DNA: TGTGCCAGCAGCCCGAGCGGGACCTCCCCCTACGAGCAGTACTTC.

This clonotype was seen more than once but under ten times. The chain combines TRBV2 with TRBJ1-4; D unresolved. Germline values: CDR1 SNHLY, CDR2 FYNNEI. Trimming took off 7 bases at V and 0 bases at J, with 9 bases between the two ends. The CDR3 length is 14 residues. This CDR3 reads CASTNGATNEKLFF. The CDR3 DNA reads TGTGCCAGCACGAATGGGGCAACTAATGAAAAACTGTTTTTT.

The chain recombines TRBV10-2 with TRBJ2-3; 12 bases agree with TRBD2. This CDR3 has 15 residues. Germline V gene lookup returns CDR1 WSHSY and CDR2 SAAADI. The J segment lost 5 bases and the V segment lost 6 bases, leaving 6 bases of the junction unmatched. The CDR3 spells CASRALAGGRDTQYF. The DNA for the CDR3 is TGCGCCAGCAGGGCCCTAGCGGGAGGGCGAGATACGCAGTATTTT.

The chain employs TRBV20-1 and TRBJ2-3, with 11 bases that match TRBD2. CDR3 length: 13 amino acids. Germline lookup yields CDR1 DFQATT and CDR2 SNEGSKA (reference sequence). The CDR3 reads CSQTSGITDTQYF. The DNA for the CDR3 is TGCAGCCAGACTAGCGGGATCACAGATACGCAGTATTTT.

This clonotype has a handful of counts. The chain carries TRBV6-1 and TRBJ1-2; 7 nucleotides line up with TRBD1. Trimming took 8 bases from V and 3 from J; bases not matched to a gene: 9. The CDR3 consists of 14 residues. Per the germline V gene, CDR1 is MNHNS and CDR2 is SASEGT. The CDR3 region is CASFGTGEYYGYTF. CDR3 coding DNA: TGTGCCAGCTTCGGCACAGGGGAGTACTATGGCTACACCTTC.

This clonotype was found many times. The V call is TRBV20-1, the J call TRBJ2-7, with 9 bases fitting TRBD2. This CDR3 is 15 amino acids long. Trimming took 2 bases from V and 0 from J; bases not matched to a gene: 5. Looked up from germline, CDR1 is DFQATT and CDR2 is SNEGSKA (reference sequence). CDR3 in DNA: TGCAGTGCTAGACATAGCGGGAGCAGCTCCTACGAGCAGTACTTC. It codes for CSARHSGSSSYEQYF.

V and J are TRBV6-1 and TRBJ2-1; 7 bases line up with TRBD2. V trimming: 3 bases; J trimming: 7 bases; junction bases outside the gene matches: 9. Germline V gives CDR1 MNHNS, CDR2 SASEGT. The CDR3 contains 15 residues. Here the CDR3 reads CASSDSGPLLNEQFF. CDR3 nucleotide sequence: TGTGCCAGCAGTGATAGCGGGCCCCTTTTAAATGAGCAGTTCTTC.

The genes are TRBV15 and TRBJ1-4; the match to TRBD1 covers 7 bases. Germline V lookup: CDR1 LNHNV, CDR2 YYDKDF (reference sequence). Trimming took 0 bases from V and 8 from J; bases not matched to a gene: 6. The CDR3 has 15 amino acids. The CDR3 DNA follows: TGTGCCACCAGCAGAGATCTTGGCAGGGGGGAAAAACTGTTTTTT. It is translated as CATSRDLGRGEKLFF. Full variable domain (missing parts from reference TRBV15 and TRBJ1-4): DAMVIQNPRYQVTQFGKPVTLSCSQTLNHNVMYWYQQKSSQAPKLLFHYYDKDFNNEADTPDNFQSRRPNTSFCFLDIRSPGLGDTAMYLCATSRDLGRGEKLFFGSGTQLSVL.

V is TRBV5-1 and J is TRBJ2-4; 11 nucleotides line up with TRBD2. V was clipped by 1 base and J by 2 bases; unmatched bases: 5. The germline V gene has CDR1 SGHRS and CDR2 YFSETQ. The CDR3 contains 17 residues. The CDR3 spells CASSLSVAGGPKNIQYF. Written as DNA, the CDR3 is TGCGCCAGCAGCTTGAGTGTAGCGGGAGGGCCCAAAAACATTCAGTACTTC.

V is TRBV10-3 and J is TRBJ1-1; D is undetermined. V lost 8 bases and J lost 0, with 10 bases in between. CDR3 length: 13 amino acids. Germline V gene data show CDR1 as ENHRY and CDR2 as SYGVKD. CDR3 nucleotides: TGTGCCATCGGCGGAGCCATGAACACTGAAGCTTTCTTT. Translation: CAIGGAMNTEAFF.

The rearrangement links TRBV7-2 to TRBJ1-2; 11 bases align to TRBD1. Trimming at V came to 5 bases and at J to 7 bases, leaving 3 bases not matched to a gene. This CDR3 is built from 13 residues. Germline CDR1 and CDR2: SGHTA and FQGNSA. The CDR3 DNA reads as TGTGCCAGCAGCGGGGACAGGGGGAGTGGCTACACCTTC. Protein: CASSGDRGSGYTF.

This clonotype was seen a handful of times. The rearrangement joins TRBV29-1 to TRBJ2-5; 7 positions agree with TRBD2. Germline values: CDR1 SQVTM, CDR2 ANQGSEA. CDR3 length: 16 residues. The ends lost 3 bases at V and 11 bases at J; junction bases unmatched: 21. This CDR3 reads CSVDQNRDYLYNEQYF. The CDR3 DNA reads TGCAGCGTTGATCAAAACCGGGACTACCTCTACAATGAGCAGTACTTC.

V usage is TRBV12-3 or TRBV12-4 and J usage is TRBJ2-5, with TRBD2 identical over 7 bases. This CDR3 contains 14 residues. V shed 3 bases and J 5 bases; nucleotides not matched to a gene: 6. CDR3 sequence (DNA): TGTGCCAGCAGTTTGGGCGGGAGTGAGGAGACCCAGTACTTC. Residues: CASSLGGSEETQYF.

The V gene is TRBV21-1, the J gene TRBJ1-4; the listed D gene, TRBD1, was not tested against the DNA. TRBV21-1 is marked as a pseudogene. This CDR3 is 13 amino acids long. Written as DNA, the CDR3 is TGTGGCTCCCGGAAACGGCCTAATGAAAAACTGTTTTTT. This gives the protein CGSRKRPNEKLFF.

The V call is TRBV20-1, the J call TRBJ2-3, with 8 bases lining up with TRBD2. V lost 7 bases, J lost 3 bases, and 9 bases stayed unmatched. This CDR3 region has 14 residues. Germline CDR1 DFQATT, CDR2 SNEGSKA (reference sequence). Here the CDR3 DNA reads TGCAGTGGAAGAAGCGGGGGCGTTACAGATACGCAGTATTTT. Translating gives CSGRSGGVTDTQYF.

V gene TRBV7-2 combines with J gene TRBJ2-2; maybe TRBD2 (5 bases). This CDR3 has 15 residues. Looked up from germline, CDR1 is SGHTA and CDR2 is FQGNSA. Trimming cost V 5 bases and J 2 bases, with 12 bases left between them. CDR3 sequence (DNA): TGTGCCAGCAGCCGGACTGGCAGTAACACCGGGGAGCTGTTTTTT. Translating it yields CASSRTGSNTGELFF.

This clonotype was counted between two and nine times. The chain links TRBV20-1 to TRBJ2-7, with 11 bases matching TRBD2. In germline, CDR1 is DFQATT, CDR2 SNEGSKA (reference sequence). CDR3 size: 13 residues. With V trimmed by 5 bases and J by 7 bases, 7 bases remained unmatched. The CDR3 here is CSALAGGPNEQYF. In DNA form, the CDR3 reads TGCAGTGCTTTAGCGGGGGGGCCCAATGAGCAGTACTTC.

This clonotype was recorded at least ten times. A much larger clone is a single base away; this may be a read error. This rearrangement joins TRBV27 to TRBJ1-5; D call uncertain. There are 13 residues in the CDR3. Trimming shortened V by 6 bases and J by 2 bases, and 8 bases separated the two germline ends. Germline V gene sequence: CDR1 MNHEY, CDR2 SMNVEV (reference sequence). The DNA of the CDR3 is TGTGCCAGCAGCTTGATGGGCAATCAGCCCCAGCATTTT. Translating gives CASSLMGNQPQHF.

The rearrangement joins TRBV29-1 to TRBJ2-3; no clear D gene. V was clipped by 2 bases and J by 1 base, with 13 bases between them. Per the germline V gene, CDR1 is SQVTM and CDR2 is ANQGSEA. This CDR3 contains 15 residues. The CDR3 here is CSVEKPRLRTDTQYF. CDR3 DNA: TGCAGCGTTGAAAAGCCGCGGCTTCGCACAGATACGCAGTATTTT.

The sample holds many counts of this clonotype. The rearrangement joins TRBV20-1 to TRBJ2-7; weak D call: TRBD1 (5 bases). The CDR3 runs to 13 residues. Trimming took off 5 bases at V and 0 bases at J, with 11 bases between the two ends. CDR1 DFQATT and CDR2 SNEGSKA come from the germline V gene (reference sequence). In nucleotides, the CDR3 is TGCAGTGCTCCAGGACACTACTCCTACGAGCAGTACTTC. It encodes CSAPGHYSYEQYF.

The rearrangement joins TRBV6-1 to TRBJ2-3, with unresolved D. V lost 7 bases and J lost 0, with 14 bases in between. The CDR3 contains 15 residues. The V gene's germline CDR1 is MNHNS and CDR2 SASEGT. CDR3: CASKDGFPSTDTQYF. The CDR3 DNA follows: TGTGCCAGCAAGGATGGTTTCCCTAGCACAGATACGCAGTATTTT.

This clonotype was counted at least ten times. V gene TRBV20-1 combines with J gene TRBJ2-1, with TRBD1 matching over 7 bases. The germline CDR1 and CDR2 sequences are DFQATT and SNEGSKA (reference sequence). Unmatched junction bases numbered 2, after V lost 3 bases and J lost 0 bases. This CDR3 has 14 residues. CDR3 DNA: TGCAGTGCTAGGACAGGGAGCTCCTACAATGAGCAGTTCTTC. Its translation is CSARTGSSYNEQFF.

V and J are TRBV10-3 and TRBJ2-7; 8 bases are a match to TRBD2. The CDR3 is 15 amino acids. Looked up from germline, CDR1 is ENHRY and CDR2 is SYGVKD. The V and J ends lost 3 bases and 3 bases, in that order; junction bases with no gene match: 7. CDR3 nucleotides: TGTGCCATCAGTGACTTGAGACTAGCGAACTACGAGCAGTACTTC. Residues: CAISDLRLANYEQYF.